Included here is one TCR beta chain sequence, with context. As originally analysed: Reference gene primer amplification yielded estimated nucleated cell counts. The protocol was immunoSEQ multiplex PCR, while the TCRdb copy is restricted to in-frame clones and leaves out a portion. The V and J calls and clone size come from that table; D and trimming were worked out from the DNA. The table includes about 160,000 clones, about 85% detected once. This sample was included in a study of blood T cell repertoires in COVID-19. The CDR3 contains 14 residues. The V gene's germline CDR1 is SEHNR and CDR2 FQNEAQ (reference sequence). The V gene lost 0 bases and the J gene lost 7 bases, with 12 bases spanning the gap.

This chain uses TRBV7-9 with TRBJ1-2, with D maybe TRBD1 (5 bases). Specimen: peripheral blood. The clonotype originates from a woman aged 45-60 years with COVID-19, enrolled during active disease. The CDR3 protein is CASSLAQGLLGYTF. The CDR3 DNA reads TGTGCCAGCAGCTTAGCCCAGGGTTTACTTGGCTACACCTTC.